Each of the 15 T cell receptor beta chains below was sequenced from the same sample in a study of cytomegalovirus exposure and HLA in healthy donors. 13 Jbeta primers and 60 Vbeta primers were used for the PCR. Assay: immunoSEQ multiplex PCR; the TCRdb copy retains only in-frame clones and omits some. The table has about 130,000 clones, about 69% seen once; the top ten hold about 3.4%. The specimen sequenced was PBMCs. All receptors derive from a man aged 25 to 40 in good health and CMV-seronegative.

The chain combines TRBV7-3 with TRBJ1-1; D uncertain. This CDR3 contains 15 residues. V was shortened by 3 bases and J by 1 base, with 12 bases between the two germline ends. CDR1 and CDR2 from the germline V gene are SGHTA and FQGTGA. CDR3 coding DNA: TGTGCCAGCAGCTTCTTTGGCGGAGGGAACACTGAAGCTTTCTTT. As protein: CASSFFGGGNTEAFF.

The rearrangement uses TRBV5-1 and TRBJ2-3; D is ambiguous. There are 14 residues in the CDR3. CDR1 and CDR2 (germline): SGHRS, YFSETQ. Trimming removed 4 bases at V and 0 bases at J, with 9 bases between. In DNA form, the CDR3 reads TGCGCCAGCAGCATAGCAGATAGCACAGATACGCAGTATTTT. Its protein is CASSIADSTDTQYF.

This clone occurred once. The V call is TRBV25-1, the J call TRBJ2-7, with D maybe TRBD2 (5 bases). The germline V gene encodes CDR1 MGHDK and CDR2 SYGVNS. Trimming shortened V by 8 bases and J by 2 bases, and 10 bases separated the two germline ends. This CDR3 comprises 12 residues. The CDR3 bases are TGTGCCAGCCGAGGACTGACCTACGAGCAGTACTTC. Translating it yields CASRGLTYEQYF.

A few counts support this clone. The CDR3 coding sequence is TGTGCCAGCAGACGACAGGAATCGGGTGGCTACACCTTC. Translation gives CASRRQESGGYTF. V is TRBV27 and J is TRBJ1-2; D perhaps matches TRBD1 (6 bases). V gave up 6 bases and J gave up 7 bases, with 15 bases separating them. In germline, CDR1 is MNHEY, CDR2 SMNVEV (reference sequence). The CDR3 covers 13 residues.

V and J are TRBV28 and TRBJ2-7; TRBD1 matches 11 bases. V dropped 5 bases and J dropped 11; count of bases not matched to a gene: 11. Germline-derived CDR1 and CDR2 are MDHEN and SYDVKM. This CDR3 is built from 14 residues. The CDR3 coding sequence is TGTGCCAGCAGTCCCGGGACAGGGGGTTTCAGGAAGTACTTC. Translated: CASSPGTGGFRKYF.

The V gene is TRBV7-8, the J gene TRBJ1-5; D might be TRBD1 (5 bases). The CDR3 totals 15 residues. V was shortened by 8 bases and J by 5 bases, with 19 bases between the two germline ends. The germline CDR1 and CDR2 sequences are SGHVS and FQNEAQ. The CDR3 protein is CASAPGIGEYQPQHF. As DNA, the CDR3 is TGTGCCAGCGCCCCAGGGATAGGGGAATATCAGCCCCAGCATTTT.

The V and J genes are TRBV29-1 and TRBJ1-1; D not resolved. The CDR3 is 13 amino acids. Germline V gene sequence: CDR1 SQVTM, CDR2 ANQGSEA. The V and J ends lost 6 bases and 8 bases respectively, with 19 bases between them. The CDR3 bases are TGCAGCGTAGAAACCGCTGGCCTCAGGGAAGCTTTCTTT. Protein: CSVETAGLREAFF. The whole variable domain, filled in from reference TRBV29-1 and TRBJ1-1, reads SAVISQKPSRDICQRGTSLTIQCQVDSQVTMMFWYRQQPGQSLTLIATANQGSEATYESGFVIDKFPISRPNLTFSTLTVSNMSPEDSSIYLCSVETAGLREAFFGQGTRLTVV.

The chain is built from TRBV9 and TRBJ2-1; TRBD2 matches at 15 bases. V was pared by 7 bases and J by 9 bases, with 14 bases of the junction left unmatched. The CDR3 has 17 residues. The germline V gene has CDR1 SGDLS and CDR2 YYNGEE. CDR3 in amino acids: CASGPRTGLAGGLEQFF. The CDR3, as DNA: TGTGCCAGCGGTCCCCGGACGGGACTAGCGGGAGGTCTTGAGCAGTTCTTC. Full variable domain (remainder filled in from reference TRBV9 and TRBJ2-1): DSGVTQTPKHLITATGQRVTLRCSPRSGDLSVYWYQQSLDQGLQFLIQYYNGEERAKGNILERFSAQQFPDLHSELNLSSLELGDSALYFCASGPRTGLAGGLEQFFGPGTRLTVL.

The V and J genes are TRBV10-3 and TRBJ2-2; TRBD1 is a possible D gene (6 bases). Germline-derived CDR1 and CDR2 are ENHRY and SYGVKD. The CDR3 covers 13 residues. V was cut by 8 bases and J by 4 bases, with 11 bases left in between. The CDR3 is CAISRQATGELFF. The CDR3 coding sequence is TGTGCCATCTCCAGACAGGCCACCGGGGAGCTGTTTTTT.

This sequence joins TRBV30 and TRBJ2-1; 12 nucleotides align to TRBD2. The CDR3 consists of 14 residues. Germline CDR1 and CDR2: GTSNPN and SVGIG (reference sequence). The trim removed 7 bases at V and 9 bases at J, leaving 10 bases unmatched. The CDR3 nucleotides are TGTGCCTCAATGACTAGCGGGAGAAGCAGTGAGCAGTTCTTC. As protein: CASMTSGRSSEQFF.

This clone showed up just a few times. This chain connects TRBV7-9 to TRBJ2-2, with 7 bases that match TRBD1. Germline trimming cut 2 bases from V and 6 bases from J; bases unmatched to any gene: 9. Germline CDR1 is SEHNR and CDR2 is FQNEAQ (reference sequence). CDR3 length: 16 amino acids. This chain's CDR3 is CASSLLRTGLPGELFF. CDR3 nucleotide sequence: TGTGCCAGCAGCTTACTCCGGACAGGTCTTCCCGGGGAGCTGTTTTTT.

Of note for this clone: This CDR3 fails to terminate in the conserved phenylalanine or tryptophan, so it likely reflects a read error. The chain employs TRBV28 and TRBJ1-1, with a weak D call TRBD1 (5 bases). Trimming stripped 2 bases from V and 3 bases from J, with 10 bases between. This CDR3 spans 14 amino acids. Germline V lookup: CDR1 MDHEN, CDR2 SYDVKM. The CDR3 here is CASSLGRVDTEAFV. DNA for the CDR3: TGTGCCAGCAGTTTAGGCAGGGTGGACACTGAAGCTTTCGTT.

The rearrangement joins TRBV9 to TRBJ2-1; 12 bases align to TRBD1. V dropped 3 bases and J dropped 6; count of bases not matched to a gene: 4. Germline loops: CDR1 SGDLS, CDR2 YYNGEE. The CDR3 is made up of 15 amino acids. The DNA for the CDR3 is TGTGCCAGCAGCGCCGGGACAGGGGGCTTCAATGAGCAGTTCTTC. Encoded protein: CASSAGTGGFNEQFF.

The CDR3 region is CASRLAFNEQFF. The CDR3 coding sequence is TGTGCCAGTCGACTAGCATTCAATGAGCAGTTCTTC. The chain combines TRBV2 with TRBJ2-1; 7 bases align to TRBD2. Looked up from germline, CDR1 is SNHLY and CDR2 is FYNNEI. The CDR3 is 12 residues long. V trimming: 9 bases; J trimming: 6 bases; junction bases outside the gene matches: 5.

This clone was seen just once. This chain connects TRBV5-1 to TRBJ1-1; no reliable D call. The CDR3 spans 17 residues. CDR1 is SGHRS and CDR2 is YFSETQ in the germline V gene. The V end was cut by 1 base, the J end by 0 bases, with 16 bases between. CDR3 sequence: CASSLLPDVRMNTEAFF. CDR3 coding DNA: TGCGCCAGCAGCTTGCTGCCTGACGTGCGGATGAACACTGAAGCTTTCTTT.